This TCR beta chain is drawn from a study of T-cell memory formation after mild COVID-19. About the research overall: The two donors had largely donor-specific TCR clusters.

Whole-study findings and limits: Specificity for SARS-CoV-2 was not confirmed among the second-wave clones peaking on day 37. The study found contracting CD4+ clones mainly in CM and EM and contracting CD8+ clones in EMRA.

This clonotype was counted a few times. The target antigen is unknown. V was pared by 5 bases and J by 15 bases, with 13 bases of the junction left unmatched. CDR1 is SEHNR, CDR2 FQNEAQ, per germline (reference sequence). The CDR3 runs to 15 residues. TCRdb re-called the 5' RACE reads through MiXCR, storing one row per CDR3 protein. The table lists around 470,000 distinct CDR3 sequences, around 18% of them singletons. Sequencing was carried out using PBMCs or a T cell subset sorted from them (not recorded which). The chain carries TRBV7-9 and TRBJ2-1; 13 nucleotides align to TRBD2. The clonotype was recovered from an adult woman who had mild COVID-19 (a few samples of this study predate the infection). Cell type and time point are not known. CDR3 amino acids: CASSLPPGLAGWGFF. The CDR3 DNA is TGTGCCAGCAGCCTGCCTCCGGGACTAGCGGGATGGGGGTTCTTC.